The 13 T cell receptor beta chains below all came from one sample that was sequenced in a study of response to subunit inactivated influenza vaccine. TCRdb redid the calling of the RT-PCR reads with MiXCR, one entry per CDR3 protein. The profile shows approximately 500,000 distinct CDR3 sequences, approximately 15% of them singletons. This material consisted of PBMCs from blood, taken 11 to 12 days after vaccination. All receptors come from a man between 45 and 60 years old who received an inactivated influenza vaccine.

The genes are TRBV5-1 and TRBJ2-5; D is undetermined. The V end lost 2 bases, the J end lost 7 bases, and 12 bases lay between the germline ends. This CDR3 contains 13 residues. Germline lookup yields CDR1 SGHRS and CDR2 YFSETQ. The DNA of the CDR3 is TGCGCCAGCAGCTTTACCTCTTCGGGGACCCAGTACTTC. This encodes CASSFTSSGTQYF. Based on the CDR3 plus reference TRBV5-1 and TRBJ2-5, the full variable domain is KAGVTQTPRYLIKTRGQQVTLSCSPISGHRSVSWYQQTPGQGLQFLFEYFSETQRNKGNFPGRFSGRQFSNSRSEMNVSTLELGDSALYLCASSFTSSGTQYFGPGTRLLVL.

This chain uses TRBV23-1 with TRBJ2-3; TRBD1 agrees at 9 bases. TRBV23-1 is an open reading frame, and its role is uncertain. The CDR3 consists of 19 residues. Unmatched junction bases numbered 16, after V lost 4 bases and J lost 2 bases. In DNA form, the CDR3 reads TGCGCCAGCAGTCTTTTTATTCCAGGGACAGGGTCGCTCACAGATACGCAGTATTTT. Translating it yields CASSLFIPGTGSLTDTQYF.

The CDR3 DNA sequence: TGCGCCAGCAGCCCAAAGTCAGGGGCGAACACCGGGGAGCTGTTTTTT. This gives the protein CASSPKSGANTGELFF. The chain uses TRBV4-1 and TRBJ2-2, with D perhaps TRBD1 (6 bases). CDR3 length: 16 amino acids. CDR1 and CDR2 from the germline V gene are MGHRA and YSYEKL. Trimming removed 4 bases at V and 0 bases at J, with 12 bases between.

The chain is built from TRBV6-2 or TRBV6-3 and TRBJ2-3, with TRBD2 identical over 10 bases. The CDR3 contains 16 residues. Germline V gene sequence: CDR1 MNHEY, CDR2 SVGEGT. The V gene end was trimmed by 5 bases and the J gene end by 5 bases; junction bases not matched to a gene: 10. The CDR3 nucleotides read TGTGCCAGCAGTGGGGCTAGCGGGAGTCGGAGAGATACGCAGTATTTT. Amino acid sequence: CASSGASGSRRDTQYF.

This chain connects TRBV12-3 or TRBV12-4 to TRBJ2-5, with TRBD1 matching over 7 bases. CDR3 size: 16 residues. The ends lost 5 bases at V and 5 bases at J; junction bases unmatched: 14. The CDR3 nucleotides are TGTGCCAGCAGTCCGTTAGGGACAGTATCGGGGGAGACCCAGTACTTC. Translation gives CASSPLGTVSGETQYF.

This clonotype appeared a few times. This chain connects TRBV29-1 to TRBJ1-1; 7 bases match TRBD1. This CDR3 region has 16 residues. Looked up from germline, CDR1 is SQVTM and CDR2 is ANQGSEA. Trimming at V came to 3 bases and at J to 0 bases, leaving 10 bases not matched to a gene. Here the CDR3 reads CSVDALTGQVNTEAFF. In nucleotides, the CDR3 is TGCAGCGTTGATGCTCTGACAGGGCAGGTGAACACTGAAGCTTTCTTT.

This clonotype has only a few counts. The chain employs TRBV24-1 and TRBJ1-2; 8 bases match TRBD1. Germline loops: CDR1 KGHDR, CDR2 SFDVKD. The CDR3 extends over 13 amino acids. With V trimmed by 5 bases and J by 4 bases, 2 bases remained unmatched. The CDR3: CATSGGQAYGYTF. CDR3 in DNA: TGTGCCACCAGTGGGGGACAGGCCTATGGCTACACCTTC.

A few counts support this clonotype. The gene calls are TRBV20-1 and TRBJ2-5; D is unclear. Germline assignment: CDR1 DFQATT and CDR2 SNEGSKA (reference sequence). Trimming removed 1 base at V and 2 bases at J, with 8 bases between. This CDR3 comprises 13 residues. The CDR3, as DNA: TGCAGTGCTAGAGCCCTGCGACAAGAGACCCAGTACTTC. Protein: CSARALRQETQYF.

The table lists this clonotype with a few counts. V gene TRBV29-1 combines with J gene TRBJ2-3; TRBD2 matches at 11 bases. The CDR3 has 15 residues. The V segment lost 8 bases and the J segment 5 bases; nucleotides outside the gene matches: 12. Germline loops: CDR1 SQVTM, CDR2 ANQGSEA. The CDR3 is CSPTIAGGLVDTQYF. CDR3 DNA sequence: TGCAGCCCCACAATAGCGGGGGGGCTGGTAGATACGCAGTATTTT.

This clonotype has a handful of counts. The CDR3 bases are TGCAGCGTTCCCAAGGCCTTCACCGGGGAGCTGTTTTTT. Amino acid sequence: CSVPKAFTGELFF. The chain is built from TRBV29-1 and TRBJ2-2; no clear D. CDR1 and CDR2 (germline): SQVTM, ANQGSEA. The CDR3 totals 13 residues. The germline V and J ends were trimmed by 5 bases and 4 bases, with 11 bases remaining between them.

The gene calls are TRBV28 and TRBJ2-3, with D perhaps matching TRBD2 (6 bases). Looked up from germline, CDR1 is MDHEN and CDR2 is SYDVKM. Trimming stripped 5 bases from V and 7 bases from J, with 16 bases between. This CDR3 contains 14 residues. The CDR3 region has the DNA TGTGCCAGCAGTCTCGTCGGGAGTATAAATACGCAGTATTTT. Amino acids: CASSLVGSINTQYF. Drawing the rest from reference TRBV28 and TRBJ2-3, the complete variable domain is DVKVTQSSRYLVKRTGEKVFLECVQDMDHENMFWYRQDPGLGLRLIYFSYDVKMKEKGDIPEGYSVSREKKERFSLILESASTNQTSMYLCASSLVGSINTQYFGPGTRLTVL.

The rearrangement uses TRBV7-2 and TRBJ1-1; D uncertain. Trimming stripped 5 bases from V and 4 bases from J, with 11 bases between. Germline CDR1 and CDR2: SGHTA and FQGNSA. The length of the CDR3 is 13 residues. CDR3 in amino acids: CASSLNFVTEAFF. DNA for the CDR3: TGTGCCAGCAGCCTCAATTTTGTCACTGAAGCTTTCTTT.

The chain recombines TRBV4-2 with TRBJ2-7; no clear D. Per the germline V gene, CDR1 is LGHNA and CDR2 is YNFKEQ. The CDR3 contains 17 residues. Trimming removed 2 bases at V and 0 bases at J, with 17 bases between. The CDR3 is CASSQTQSSFSSYEQYF. Written as DNA, the CDR3 is TGTGCCAGCAGCCAAACCCAGTCGTCTTTCAGCTCCTACGAGCAGTACTTC.